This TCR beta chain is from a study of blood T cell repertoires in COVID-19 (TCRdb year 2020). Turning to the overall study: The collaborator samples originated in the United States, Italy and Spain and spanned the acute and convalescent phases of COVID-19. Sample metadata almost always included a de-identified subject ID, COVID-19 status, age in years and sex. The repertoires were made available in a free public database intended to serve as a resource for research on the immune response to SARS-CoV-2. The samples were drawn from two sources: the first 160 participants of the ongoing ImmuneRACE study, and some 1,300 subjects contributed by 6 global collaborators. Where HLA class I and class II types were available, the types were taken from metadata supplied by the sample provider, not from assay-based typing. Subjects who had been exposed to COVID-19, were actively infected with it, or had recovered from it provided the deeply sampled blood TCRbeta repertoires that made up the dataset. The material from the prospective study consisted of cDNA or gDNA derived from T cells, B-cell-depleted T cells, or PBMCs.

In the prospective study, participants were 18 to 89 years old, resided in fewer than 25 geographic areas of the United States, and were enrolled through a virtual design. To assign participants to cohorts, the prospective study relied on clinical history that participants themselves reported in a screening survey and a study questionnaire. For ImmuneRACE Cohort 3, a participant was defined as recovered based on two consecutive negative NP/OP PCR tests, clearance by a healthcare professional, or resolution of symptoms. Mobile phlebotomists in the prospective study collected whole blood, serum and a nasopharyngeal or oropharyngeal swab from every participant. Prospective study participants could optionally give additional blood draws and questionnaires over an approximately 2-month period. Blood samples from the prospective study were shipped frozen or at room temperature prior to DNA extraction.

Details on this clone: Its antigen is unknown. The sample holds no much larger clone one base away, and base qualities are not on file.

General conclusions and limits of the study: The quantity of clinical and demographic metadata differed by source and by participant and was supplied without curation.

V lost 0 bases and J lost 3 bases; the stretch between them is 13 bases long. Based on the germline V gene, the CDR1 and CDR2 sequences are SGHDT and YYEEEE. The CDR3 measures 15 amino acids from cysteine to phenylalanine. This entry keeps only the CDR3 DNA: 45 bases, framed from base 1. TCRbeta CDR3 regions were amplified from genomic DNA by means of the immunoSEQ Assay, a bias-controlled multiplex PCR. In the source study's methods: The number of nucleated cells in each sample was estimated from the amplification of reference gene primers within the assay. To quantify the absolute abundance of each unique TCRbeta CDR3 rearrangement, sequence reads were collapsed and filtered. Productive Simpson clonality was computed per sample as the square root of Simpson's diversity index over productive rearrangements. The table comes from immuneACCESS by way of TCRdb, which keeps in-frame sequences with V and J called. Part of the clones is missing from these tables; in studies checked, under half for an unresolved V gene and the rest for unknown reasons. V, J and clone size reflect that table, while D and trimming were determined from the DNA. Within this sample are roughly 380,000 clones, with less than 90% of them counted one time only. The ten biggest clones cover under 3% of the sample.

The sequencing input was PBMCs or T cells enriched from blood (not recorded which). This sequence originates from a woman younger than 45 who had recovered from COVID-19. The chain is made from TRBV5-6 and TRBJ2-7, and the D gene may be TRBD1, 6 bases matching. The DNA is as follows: TGTGCCAGCAGCTTGGAAGTGAGGACAGACTACGAGCAGTACTTC. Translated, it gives CASSLEVRTDYEQYF. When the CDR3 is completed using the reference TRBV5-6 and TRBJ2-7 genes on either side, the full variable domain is DAGVTQSPTHLIKTRGQQVTLRCSPKSGHDTVSWYQQALGQGPQFIFQYYEEEERQRGNFPDRFSGHQFPNYSSELNVNALLLGDSALYLCASSLEVRTDYEQYFGPGTRLTVT.